This T cell receptor (beta chain) emerged from a study of T cell repertoires in urothelial bladder cancer. Study-level background: Of 11 to 13 resected lesions, a few were cT2 or greater. General study findings and limits: One T-cell clone reached up to about 15% of carcinoma infiltrating lymphocytes.

The CDR3 spans 14 residues. Trimming shortened V by 3 bases and J by 7 bases, and 15 bases separated the two germline ends. Germline V CDR1 and CDR2: SGHTA, FQGNSA. Of note for this clone: Its target is unknown.

This table comes from immunoSEQ multiplex PCR, and its TCRdb copy is limited to in-frame clones, with some not included. The sample lists more than 10,000 clones, roughly 65% occurring once. The receptor's source is a human donor with urothelial carcinoma. Sequenced material: tumor-infiltrating cells from bladder cancer. The chain recombines TRBV7-2 with TRBJ1-1, with D uncertain. The CDR3, as DNA: TGTGCCAGCAGCTTTATGGCCATTTACGGTGAAGCTTTCTTT. This codes for CASSFMAIYGEAFF.